The sample holds one count of the clone carrying this T cell receptor beta chain. The V and J ends lost 3 bases and 1 base respectively, with 9 bases between them. CDR1 and CDR2 from the germline V gene are MNHEY and SVGAGI. This CDR3 region has 14 residues. The data were obtained in a study of T cell responses to AZD1222 COVID-19 vaccine. Sequenced by immunoSEQ multiplex PCR; TCRdb stores in-frame clones only, minus some. The sample contains 95,000 to 150,000 clones, around nine tenths of which appear only once. The chain recombines TRBV6-5 with TRBJ1-1; no definite D call. The sequence was obtained from an adult who received the MenACWY meningococcal vaccine as a control. The material sequenced was peripheral blood, taken 28 days after the second dose of the MenACWY control vaccine. The CDR3 DNA is TGTGCCAGCAGTTATAGCGAGAAGAACACTGAAGCTTTCTTT. This translates into CASSYSEKNTEAFF.